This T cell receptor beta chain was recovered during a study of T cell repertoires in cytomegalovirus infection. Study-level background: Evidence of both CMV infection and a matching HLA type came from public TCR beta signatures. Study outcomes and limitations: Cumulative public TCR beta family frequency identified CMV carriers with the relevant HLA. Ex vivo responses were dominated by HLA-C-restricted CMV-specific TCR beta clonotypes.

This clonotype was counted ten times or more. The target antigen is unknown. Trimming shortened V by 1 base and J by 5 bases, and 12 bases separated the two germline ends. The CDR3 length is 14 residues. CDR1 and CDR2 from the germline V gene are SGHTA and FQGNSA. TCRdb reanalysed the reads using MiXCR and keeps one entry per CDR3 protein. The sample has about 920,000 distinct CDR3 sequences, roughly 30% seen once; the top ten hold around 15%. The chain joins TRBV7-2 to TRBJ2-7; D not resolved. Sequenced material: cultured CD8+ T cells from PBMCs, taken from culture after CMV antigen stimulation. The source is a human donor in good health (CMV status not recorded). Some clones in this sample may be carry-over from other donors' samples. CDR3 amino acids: CASSLGLPGDEQYF. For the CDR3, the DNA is TGTGCCAGCAGCTTAGGCCTCCCCGGCGACGAGCAGTACTTC.